This note documents a single TCR beta chain sequence. How the authors handled the data: Amplified reference gene primers provided the basis for estimating nucleated cell counts. Sequencing was performed with immunoSEQ multiplex PCR; in TCRdb, only in-frame clones are kept and a portion is missing. That table supplies the V and J calls and clone size; D and trimming were determined from the DNA. The table has about 200,000 clones, about 88% seen once. This sample stems from a study of blood T cell repertoires in COVID-19. V lost 0 bases to trimming and J lost 1 base, with 7 bases between them. The CDR3 is made up of 16 amino acids. Germline V CDR1 and CDR2: LNHNV, YYDKDF (reference sequence).

The origin of this receptor is a man between 40 and 49 years old with active or convalescent COVID-19. The specimen was peripheral blood. The chain joins TRBV15 to TRBJ2-6; possible D gene TRBD1, 6 bases. CDR3 amino acids: CATSRETGSGANVLTF. In DNA, the CDR3 is TGTGCCACCAGCAGAGAAACAGGGTCTGGGGCCAACGTCCTGACTTTC.